The 32 T cell receptor beta chains below were found in one sample sequenced in a study of blood T cells in healthy people across ages (dated by TCRdb to between 2014 and 2016). Library creation used 5' RACE. Instrument used: Illumina HiSeq 2500. The second PCR ran for roughly 7 to 11 cycles and used a J-beta primer mix along with a sample-barcoded 5' primer. TCRdb reran the public reads through fastp at Q25 and MiXCR, keeping productive beta chains. Entries that share a CDR3 protein sequence are merged under the most common genes and DNA. The sample contains about 900,000 distinct CDR3 sequences, around two thirds of them found a single time. The ten biggest clones cover around a quarter of the sample. The sample was blood. The receptors shown here come from a man aged 30-40 years in good health.

This clonotype was counted a single time. V is TRBV7-6 and J is TRBJ2-1; D call uncertain. The germline V gene encodes CDR1 SGHVS and CDR2 FNYEAQ. The CDR3 has 11 amino acids. The DNA for the CDR3 is TGTGCAGAGGAATCCTACAATGAGCAGTTCTTC. Translating it yields CAEESYNEQFF.

This chain joins TRBV4-2 and TRBJ2-1; D not certain. CDR3 length: 14 residues. Per the germline V gene, CDR1 is LGHNA and CDR2 is YNFKEQ. Trimming removed 4 bases at V and 6 bases at J, with 13 bases between. The CDR3 DNA reads TGTGCCAGCAGCCCTCCAAGGGCAATCAATGAGCAGTTCTTC. Protein: CASSPPRAINEQFF.

V gene TRBV5-1 combines with J gene TRBJ2-7; TRBD2 might be the D (5 bases). The CDR3 totals 15 residues. Deletions cut 3 bases from V and 2 bases from J, with 15 bases between. Germline V gene data show CDR1 as SGHRS and CDR2 as YFSETQ. The CDR3 DNA reads TGCGCCAGCAGCTCTGAGGGCCAACAAGCCTACGAGCAGTACTTC. Its protein is CASSSEGQQAYEQYF.

The chain recombines TRBV20-1 with TRBJ1-1; TRBD1 is a possible D gene (6 bases). CDR1 and CDR2 from the germline V gene are DFQATT and SNEGSKA (reference sequence). Trimming pared 3 bases from V and 5 bases from J, leaving 16 bases between. The CDR3 runs to 14 residues. CDR3 residues: CSASVPGGATEAFF. Written as DNA, the CDR3 is TGCAGTGCTAGTGTACCCGGGGGGGCGACTGAAGCTTTCTTT.

The chain links TRBV27 to TRBJ2-7; a weak D match, TRBD2 (5 bases). V was trimmed by 6 bases and J by 3 bases, leaving 12 bases between them. Germline CDR1 and CDR2: MNHEY and SMNVEV (reference sequence). This CDR3 is built from 13 residues. CDR3 coding DNA: TGTGCCAGCAGCCCAAACCGGGACTACGAGCAGTACTTC. It encodes CASSPNRDYEQYF.

CDR3: CASSYSGLIEAFF. The CDR3 bases are TGTGCCAGCAGTTACTCAGGGTTAATTGAAGCTTTCTTT. The chain is built from TRBV6-2 or TRBV6-3 and TRBJ1-1, with D uncertain. The CDR3 extends over 13 amino acids. CDR1 MNHEY and CDR2 SVGEGT come from the germline V gene. The V end was cut by 0 bases, the J end by 7 bases, with 9 bases between.

The genes are TRBV4-1 and TRBJ2-7; 8 bases align to TRBD2. J lost 6 bases, V lost 5 bases, and 9 bases had no gene match. This CDR3 is 14 amino acids long. Germline values: CDR1 MGHRA, CDR2 YSYEKL. In nucleotides, the CDR3 is TGCGCCAGCAGCGCGGGGGGCTCAGGCCGCGAGCAGTACTTC. Its protein is CASSAGGSGREQYF.

This clonotype has only one observation. The V and J genes are TRBV12-3 or TRBV12-4 and TRBJ1-5; D is unresolved. The CDR3 spans 13 residues. V gave up 7 bases and J gave up 6 bases, with 13 bases separating them. This CDR3 is CASTPDPRQPQHF. CDR3 DNA: TGTGCCAGCACTCCGGACCCCCGTCAGCCCCAGCATTTT.

This sequence joins TRBV4-3 and TRBJ2-1, with 8 bases that match TRBD1. The DNA end is more similar to TRBJ2-7, so the J call may be wrong. This CDR3 is built from 15 residues. The germline CDR1 and CDR2 sequences are LGHNA and YSLEER. The CDR3 region is CASSQRQGRNNEQYF. For the CDR3, the DNA is TGCGCCAGCAGCCAGAGACAGGGGCGAAACAATGAGCAGTACTTC.

The rearrangement joins TRBV5-1 to TRBJ2-1; D is possibly TRBD1 or TRBD2 (6 bases each). Germline CDR1 is SGHRS and CDR2 is YFSETQ. The CDR3 sequence is 13 residues long. Trimming stripped 6 bases from V and 4 bases from J, with 11 bases between. The CDR3 loop is CASTRGQYNEQFF. The CDR3 DNA reads TGCGCCAGCACCCGGGGGCAGTACAATGAGCAGTTCTTC.

This clonotype was seen a single time. This may stem from a read error, because a much larger clone lies one nucleotide away. The V and J genes are TRBV7-6 and TRBJ2-7, with D maybe TRBD2 (5 bases). The DNA end is a closer match to TRBJ2-1, so the J assignment may be wrong. The CDR3 sequence is 14 residues long. CDR1 is SGHVS, CDR2 FNYEAQ, per germline. The CDR3 sequence is CASSLRAGSYEQFF. The DNA of the CDR3 is TGTGCCAGCAGCTTACGGGCGGGTTCCTATGAGCAGTTCTTC.

V gene TRBV20-1 combines with J gene TRBJ2-7; D tentatively reads TRBD1 or TRBD2 (6 bases each). The germline CDR1 and CDR2 sequences are DFQATT and SNEGSKA (reference sequence). The CDR3 has 13 residues. Trimming took off 5 bases at V and 5 bases at J, with 16 bases between the two ends. CDR3 in DNA: TGCAGTGCTCGGACGGGGGCGAGAAACGAGCAGTACTTC. Its protein product is CSARTGARNEQYF.

This sequence joins TRBV20-1 and TRBJ2-3; 14 bases fit TRBD2. The CDR3 consists of 18 residues. CDR1 and CDR2 from the germline V gene are DFQATT and SNEGSKA (reference sequence). V shed 4 bases and J 1 base; nucleotides not matched to a gene: 10. CDR3 nucleotide sequence: TGCAGTGCTAAAGAAGGGACTAGCGGGGGTGGAGGCACAGATACGCAGTATTTT. Translating it yields CSAKEGTSGGGGTDTQYF.

This chain links TRBV4-3 with TRBJ2-3; a weak D match, TRBD2 (7 bases). Between the trimmed V and J ends, which lost 1 base and 7 bases, there was a span of 18 bases. CDR1 and CDR2 from the germline V gene are LGHNA and YSLEER. CDR3 length equals 16 residues. CDR3 loop: CASSQGEGGHGNTQYF. The CDR3, as DNA: TGCGCCAGCAGCCAAGGGGAGGGGGGCCATGGAAATACGCAGTATTTT.

V usage is TRBV5-1 and J usage is TRBJ2-7; maybe TRBD1 (5 bases). Trimming removed 4 bases at V and 6 bases at J, with 20 bases between. The CDR3 is 15 amino acids. CDR1 and CDR2 (germline): SGHRS, YFSETQ. The chain's CDR3 is CASSPQDGSTAEQYF. The CDR3 bases are TGCGCCAGCAGCCCACAGGACGGCTCTACGGCCGAGCAGTACTTC. The complete variable domain, with remaining parts taken from reference TRBV5-1 and TRBJ2-7, reads KAGVTQTPRYLIKTRGQQVTLSCSPISGHRSVSWYQQTPGQGLQFLFEYFSETQRNKGNFPGRFSGRQFSNSRSEMNVSTLELGDSALYLCASSPQDGSTAEQYFGPGTRLTVT.

The chain carries TRBV7-9 and TRBJ2-1, with 7 bases matching TRBD2. Germline lookup yields CDR1 SEHNR and CDR2 FQNEAQ (reference sequence). The trim removed 8 bases at V and 9 bases at J, leaving 10 bases unmatched. The CDR3 spans 13 residues. CDR3 nucleotide sequence: TGTGCCAGCCTCTTACTAGTAGCGGGTGAGCAGTTCTTC. Protein product: CASLLLVAGEQFF.

A few counts support this clonotype. The chain links TRBV27 to TRBJ2-7; no clear D gene. V gave up 2 bases and J gave up 6 bases, with 8 bases separating them. This CDR3 contains 12 residues. Germline V lookup: CDR1 MNHEY, CDR2 SMNVEV (reference sequence). In nucleotides, the CDR3 is TGTGCCAGCAGTTTAAGGGTGGGCGAGCAGTACTTC. Residues: CASSLRVGEQYF.

CDR3 residues: CASSFSRSGLLLMETQYF. Here the CDR3 DNA reads TGTGCCAGCAGTTTCAGTCGATCGGGACTACTCCTGATGGAGACCCAGTACTTC. This sequence joins TRBV12-3 or TRBV12-4 and TRBJ2-5; 7 nucleotides match TRBD2. J was trimmed by 5 bases and V by 3 bases; bases with no gene match: 18. The CDR3 loop spans 18 amino acids.

This clonotype has a count of ten or more. The chain joins TRBV7-9 to TRBJ2-7, with D perhaps matching TRBD1 (6 bases). Germline loops: CDR1 SEHNR, CDR2 FQNEAQ (reference sequence). The V end was cut by 4 bases, the J end by 4 bases, with 8 bases between. CDR3 length: 12 residues. The CDR3 DNA follows: TGTGCCAGCAGCTCGACAGGTTACGAGCAGTACTTC. Translation: CASSSTGYEQYF. The full variable domain, completed using reference TRBV7-9 and TRBJ2-7, is DTGVSQNPRHKITKRGQNVTFRCDPISEHNRLYWYRQTLGQGPEFLTYFQNEAQLEKSRLLSDRFSAERPKGSFSTLEIQRTEQGDSAMYLCASSSTGYEQYFGPGTRLTVT.

This chain connects TRBV2 to TRBJ2-7; D is perhaps TRBD1 (6 bases). Germline CDR1 SNHLY, CDR2 FYNNEI. This CDR3 has 13 residues. Trimming cost V 8 bases and J 1 base, with 12 bases left between them. As DNA, the CDR3 is TGTGCCAGCCTTGGACAGTCTTCCTACGAGCAGTACTTC. Encoded protein: CASLGQSSYEQYF.

The rearrangement uses TRBV20-1 and TRBJ2-3; weak D call: TRBD1 (6 bases). The CDR3 has 13 residues. V was shortened by 1 base and J by 6 bases, with 11 bases between the two germline ends. From germline, CDR1 is DFQATT and CDR2 SNEGSKA (reference sequence). DNA of the CDR3: TGCAGTGCTAGAGGGGGGCCGGGGGATACGCAGTATTTT. Its translation: CSARGGPGDTQYF.

The chain combines TRBV3-1 with TRBJ2-7; weak D call: TRBD1 (5 bases). The CDR3 is made up of 14 amino acids. Trimming removed 2 bases from V and 4 bases from J, with 12 bases in between. Germline-derived CDR1 and CDR2 are LGHDT and YNNKEL (reference sequence). The CDR3 here is CASSQQGYSYEQYF. The CDR3 DNA reads TGTGCCAGCAGCCAACAGGGATACTCGTACGAGCAGTACTTC.

This chain links TRBV20-1 with TRBJ1-1; 7 nucleotides align to TRBD1. With V trimmed by 1 base and J by 3 bases, 2 bases remained unmatched. The CDR3 has 13 amino acids. Germline V gives CDR1 DFQATT, CDR2 SNEGSKA (reference sequence). Here the CDR3 reads CSARAGQHTEAFF. CDR3 DNA: TGCAGTGCTAGAGCGGGACAGCACACTGAAGCTTTCTTT.

This chain links TRBV2 with TRBJ2-6, with 8 positions matching TRBD1. This CDR3 spans 16 amino acids. CDR1 SNHLY and CDR2 FYNNEI come from the germline V gene. Germline trimming cut 6 bases from V and 3 bases from J; bases unmatched to any gene: 7. The CDR3 sequence is CASSAQGARGANVLTF. CDR3 sequence (DNA): TGTGCCAGCAGCGCTCAGGGGGCCCGTGGGGCCAACGTCCTGACTTTC.

The rearrangement links TRBV7-8 to TRBJ2-1; D is perhaps TRBD1 (6 bases). Trimming took off 5 bases at V and 0 bases at J, with 14 bases between the two ends. Germline V gene data show CDR1 as SGHVS and CDR2 as FQNEAQ. The CDR3 is 16 residues long. The DNA for the CDR3 is TGTGCCAGCAGCCCCAGGCGGACAGCCTCCTACAATGAGCAGTTCTTC. Translating it yields CASSPRRTASYNEQFF.

This clonotype showed up just once. CDR3 sequence reads: CASSQTFGYEQYF. The CDR3 bases are TGTGCCAGCAGCCAAACGTTCGGCTACGAGCAGTACTTC. The chain couples TRBV6-2 or TRBV6-3 to TRBJ2-5; no definite D call. The assigned J gene may be wrong: the sequence end matches TRBJ2-7 better. The germline CDR1 and CDR2 sequences are MNHEY and SVGEGT. The CDR3 contains 13 residues.

CDR3 protein: CASPDRGVLRQPQHF. In DNA, the CDR3 is TGTGCCAGTCCCGACAGGGGCGTGCTGCGACAGCCCCAGCATTTT. The V and J genes are TRBV19 and TRBJ1-5; 8 bases fit TRBD1. The CDR3 spans 15 residues. Trimming removed 8 bases from V and 7 bases from J; junction bases left unmatched: 13. Germline lookup yields CDR1 LNHDA and CDR2 SQIVND (reference sequence).

The rearrangement uses TRBV7-2 and TRBJ2-3, with 13 bases aligning to TRBD2. Germline CDR1 and CDR2: SGHTA and FQGNSA. This CDR3 is 16 amino acids long. V gave up 8 bases and J gave up 2 bases; unmatched junction bases: 7. CDR3 sequence (DNA): TGTGCCAGCGGGGGACTAGCGGGACTATACACAGATACGCAGTATTTT. Its translation is CASGGLAGLYTDTQYF.

The genes are TRBV7-2 and TRBJ2-7, with 9 bases aligning to TRBD2. The end of the DNA is better explained by TRBJ2-5, so the J call may be wrong. This CDR3 is 16 amino acids long. Germline V lookup: CDR1 SGHTA, CDR2 FQGNSA. CDR3 in amino acids: CASSLAPPSGEETQYF. In nucleotides, the CDR3 is TGTGCCAGCAGCTTAGCCCCACCTAGCGGGGAAGAGACCCAGTACTTC.

The chain couples TRBV7-9 to TRBJ1-5, with TRBD1 identical over 11 bases. Germline loops: CDR1 SEHNR, CDR2 FQNEAQ (reference sequence). The CDR3 is 16 amino acids. J lost 4 bases, V lost 4 bases, and 6 bases had no gene match. CDR3 sequence: CASSSAGDRGNQPQHF. The CDR3 region has the DNA TGTGCCAGCAGCTCAGCGGGGGACAGGGGGAATCAGCCCCAGCATTTT.

The CDR3 bases are TGCGCCAGCACGAGCGGCGGGCCCCCCTACGAGCAGTACTTC. Translated: CASTSGGPPYEQYF. V usage is TRBV5-1 and J usage is TRBJ2-7; tentative D call: TRBD2 (5 bases). With 6 bases removed from V and 2 bases from J, the gap between germline ends came to 15 bases. From germline, CDR1 is SGHRS and CDR2 YFSETQ. The CDR3 extends over 14 amino acids.

This rearrangement joins TRBV9 to TRBJ1-2, with a weak D call TRBD1 (6 bases). The CDR3 has 16 amino acids. V gave up 3 bases and J gave up 0 bases, with 15 bases separating them. CDR1 SGDLS and CDR2 YYNGEE come from the germline V gene. The DNA of the CDR3 is TGTGCCAGCAGCGCGAATCGGGACAAAGCTAACTATGGCTACACCTTC. Its protein product is CASSANRDKANYGYTF.